The rows below give T cell receptor beta chains drawn from one sample of a study of T cell repertoires in cytomegalovirus infection. Using its own MiXCR run on the reads, TCRdb lists one record per CDR3 protein. The sample records roughly 200,000 distinct CDR3 sequences, about 17% being singletons. Specimen: CD8+ T cells from PBMCs. Receptors originate from a human donor in good health (CMV status not recorded). Some clones in this sample may be carry-over from other donors' samples. Both conserved end residues are part of each CDR3. Fields, in order: J gene, V gene, D gene, clone size, CDR3 DNA, CDR3 protein. The D gene is left open where the match is weak. A row's size may be missing; if present it is once, few, many or a size class.

TRBJ2-1	TRBV2	-	-	TGTGCCAGCACTTGGGGGAGCTCCTACAATGAGCAGTTCTTC	CASTWGSSYNEQFF
TRBJ2-7	TRBV7-9	TRBD1	many	TGTGCCAGCAGCCAGGACAGGGGCGAGCAGTACTTC	CASSQDRGEQYF
TRBJ1-1	TRBV12-5	-	-	TGTGCTAGTGGTTTAGGAGGGGATGTGATGAACACTGAAGCTTTCTTT	CASGLGGDVMNTEAFF
TRBJ2-3	TRBV9	-	-	TGTGCCAGCAGCGCCGGAGGGGTTCCAGATACGCAGTATTTT	CASSAGGVPDTQYF
TRBJ1-2	TRBV29-1	-	few	TGCAGCGTTCTAACTCGCGGGGGCTACACCTTC	CSVLTRGGYTF
TRBJ1-2	TRBV6-2/TRBV6-3	-	-	TGTGCCAGCAGTTACGGTTCAGCCAACTATGGCTACACCTTC	CASSYGSANYGYTF
TRBJ1-2	TRBV4-3	TRBD1	few	TGCGCCAGCAGCCAAGATGTAAGGACAGGGAATGGCTACACCTTC	CASSQDVRTGNGYTF
TRBJ2-1	TRBV12-3/TRBV12-4	TRBD2	-	TGTGCCAGCAGTTCCCCCGGACTAGCGACTTACAATGAGCAGTTCTTC	CASSSPGLATYNEQFF
TRBJ1-4	TRBV7-2	-	many	TGTGCCAGCAGCTTAGTGGGGGAAGGGGCAAATGAAAAACTGTTTTTT	CASSLVGEGANEKLFF
TRBJ2-1	TRBV6-2/TRBV6-3	TRBD2	-	TGTGCCAGCAGTTACGGGACTAGCGGGGGAAATGAGCAGTTCTTC	CASSYGTSGGNEQFF
TRBJ2-1	TRBV28	-	-	TGTGCCAGCAGTTTCCCACAGGGAAGGAGTTACTCCTACAATGAGCAGTTCTTC	CASSFPQGRSYSYNEQFF
TRBJ2-2	TRBV28	TRBD1	-	TGTGCCAGCAGTTTGGGCAGGGGGACCGGGGAGCTGTTTTTT	CASSLGRGTGELFF
TRBJ1-1	TRBV15	-	few	TGTGCCACCAGCCAAGGGGGTACAACTGAAGCTTTCTTT	CATSQGGTTEAFF
TRBJ2-1	TRBV10-3	TRBD2	once	TGTGCCATCAGGGACATCGGGACTAGCGGGGGGAATAGGCTGGATGAGCAGTTCTTC	CAIRDIGTSGGNRLDEQFF
TRBJ2-1	TRBV20-1	-	-	TGCAGTGCTAGAGGAGGGTCAGCGGACAATGAGCAGTTCTTC	CSARGGSADNEQFF
TRBJ2-3	TRBV2	-	-	TGTGCCAGCCCCAGGGGAGATACGCAGTATTTT	CASPRGDTQYF
TRBJ2-5	TRBV7-6	-	few	TGTGCCAGCAGCCTAGACCACGCGGGTGGAGAGACCCAGTACTTC	CASSLDHAGGETQYF
TRBJ2-6	TRBV4-3	TRBD2	-	TGCGCCAGCAGCCCTGGGACTAGCGGGGACCCTGGGGCCAACGTCCTGACTTTC	CASSPGTSGDPGANVLTF
TRBJ1-2	TRBV7-8	-	-	TGTGCCATTCCACAGGGAGGCTATGGCTACACCTTC	CAIPQGGYGYTF
TRBJ2-1	TRBV2	TRBD1	-	TGTGCCATCCCAGGGGGATACAATGAGCAGTTCTTC	CAIPGGYNEQFF
TRBJ1-1	TRBV9	-	few	TGTGCCAGCAGCGTAGAGGCAGCCTTCTTGAACACTGAAGCTTTCTTT	CASSVEAAFLNTEAFF
TRBJ2-3	TRBV6-5	-	-	TGTGCCAGCAGTTCTTCTGGGGGCGCTCTCTTTTCTAGCACAGATACGCAGTATTTT	CASSSSGGALFSSTDTQYF
TRBJ2-7	TRBV7-6	TRBD1	-	TGTGCCAGCAGCCAAGGACAGGGGGCTTCTTACGAGCAGTACTTC	CASSQGQGASYEQYF
TRBJ2-7	TRBV10-3	-	few	TGTGCCATCAGCGGATTAGGGTCCGGAAAGCCCTACGAGCAGTACTTC	CAISGLGSGKPYEQYF
TRBJ1-4	TRBV7-2	-	-	TGTGCCAGCAGCTTAGAAGGCTACTTGACAACTAATGAAAAACTGTTTTTT	CASSLEGYLTTNEKLFF
TRBJ1-1	TRBV7-8	TRBD1	-	TGTGCCAGCAGCTTGAGTGGACAGGGACCCACTGAAGCTTTCTTT	CASSLSGQGPTEAFF
TRBJ1-6	TRBV4-1	-	-	TGCGCCAGCAGCCACGGAGGACGGGATTCTGATTTTGGCCTCCACTTT	CASSHGGRDSDFGLHF
TRBJ2-7	TRBV7-9	-	few	TGTGCCAGCAGCGGGGCCAGACCCTACGAGCAGTACTTC	CASSGARPYEQYF
TRBJ1-1	TRBV7-2	-	-	TGTGCCAGCACCACTCCATCCGGCGGGGGACGTGAAGCTTTCTTT	CASTTPSGGGREAFF
TRBJ1-5	TRBV12-3/TRBV12-4	-	few	TGTGCCAGCAGCAGGGTTGGGAATCAGCCCCAGCATTTT	CASSRVGNQPQHF
TRBJ2-3	TRBV7-8	-	many	TGTGCCAGCAGCTCGAACCCAGCTATGGCAGATACGCAGTATTTT	CASSSNPAMADTQYF
TRBJ2-3	TRBV4-1	-	few	TGCGCCAGCAGCGCGACCCCCTTGGTAACAGATACGCAGTATTTT	CASSATPLVTDTQYF
TRBJ2-3	TRBV7-8	TRBD2	few	TGTGCCAGCAGTGTAGAAGGGAGGGCAGATACGCAGTATTTT	CASSVEGRADTQYF
TRBJ2-6	TRBV24-1	-	-	TGTGCCACCAGTGACCCCCTGTCGAACGTCCTGACTTTC	CATSDPLSNVLTF
TRBJ1-1	TRBV28	-	-	TGTGCCAGCACTAAGGGGCTCATCGGTGACACTGAAGCTTTCTTT	CASTKGLIGDTEAFF
TRBJ2-3	TRBV7-8	-	few	TGTGCCAGCAGCTTAGCGGGCGCAGGGCCCTCAGATACGCAGTATTTT	CASSLAGAGPSDTQYF
TRBJ2-1	TRBV7-6	-	few	TGTGCCAGCAGCCCTGGGACTTTTAGATCCTACAATGAGCAGTTCTTC	CASSPGTFRSYNEQFF
TRBJ2-5	TRBV4-1	-	-	TGCGCCAGCAGCGCCTTTCAGGGTGGGGAGACCCAGTACTTC	CASSAFQGGETQYF
TRBJ2-5	TRBV12-3/TRBV12-4	TRBD1	-	TGTGCCAGCAGTTTAGCGCTTACAGGGGATCTGGAGACCCAGTACTTC	CASSLALTGDLETQYF
TRBJ2-6	TRBV28	TRBD1	-	TGTGCCAGCAGCGTCCGGGACAGGGGTCGCTCTGGGGCCAACGTCCTGACTTTC	CASSVRDRGRSGANVLTF
TRBJ1-3	TRBV7-6	-	-	TGTGCCAGCAGCGAGGGGGAGCTCTCTGGAAACACCATATATTTT	CASSEGELSGNTIYF
TRBJ2-1	TRBV7-9	-	few	TGTGCCAGCAGTCAAGCCTTGGAGCAGTTCTTC	CASSQALEQFF
TRBJ1-1	TRBV14	TRBD1	-	TGTGCCAGCAGCCAAAGAGGGACAGGGTTTCTTGCTGAAGCTTTCTTT	CASSQRGTGFLAEAFF
TRBJ1-2	TRBV7-9	-	-	TGTGCCAGCAGCTTAGACGGATATGGCTACACCTTC	CASSLDGYGYTF
TRBJ1-2	TRBV25-1	TRBD1	-	TGTGCCAGCAGTGAGAAACTAGCCGACAGGGTTAACTATGGCTACACCTTC	CASSEKLADRVNYGYTF
TRBJ2-5	TRBV7-6	-	few	TGTGCCAGCAGAACCTTGGGGGGCGACGAAGAGACCCAGTACTTC	CASRTLGGDEETQYF
TRBJ2-3	TRBV6-6	-	few	TGTGCCAGCAGTTACTCGGCAGCTGATACGAGCACAGATACGCAGTATTTT	CASSYSAADTSTDTQYF
TRBJ1-4	TRBV7-3	-	-	TGTGCCAGCAGCGACAGCGTGTCCGGGGCCGTTGCAACTAATGAAAAACTGTTTTTT	CASSDSVSGAVATNEKLFF
TRBJ1-2	TRBV14	-	few	TGTGCCAGCAGCCAAGAATTGGGTGACGGGACAGGCTACACCTTC	CASSQELGDGTGYTF
TRBJ1-2	TRBV20-1	-	-	TGCAGTGCTTGGATGTATGGCTACACCTTC	CSAWMYGYTF
TRBJ2-7	TRBV9	-	-	TGTGCCAGCAGCCCGCGGGACGGTAAATTCGACGAGCAGCACTTC	CASSPRDGKFDEQHF
TRBJ2-7	TRBV6-9	-	-	TGTGCCAGCAGTTATCGCTTGGATTTCTACGAGCAGTACTTC	CASSYRLDFYEQYF
TRBJ1-1	TRBV27	-	-	TGTGCCAGCAGTTTGGTTAGAGATAACACTGAAGCTTTCTTT	CASSLVRDNTEAFF
TRBJ1-3	TRBV11-2	TRBD1	few	TGTGCCAGCAGCTCCATGACAGGGGAGTTCTCTGGAAACACCATATATTTT	CASSSMTGEFSGNTIYF